The 3 T cell receptor beta chains given below trace back to one sample, sequenced in a study of blood T cells in healthy people across ages. Using a J-beta primer mix together with a sample-barcoded 5' primer, a second PCR was run for about 7 to 12 cycles. TCRdb ran MiXCR on the 5' RACE reads and lists one entry per CDR3 protein. Here the sample spans roughly 1,100,000 distinct CDR3 sequences, 20% to 25% being singletons. In addition, the sample was reused for a study of T cells of mothers and their children.

The specimen sequenced was blood. The origin of the receptors is a girl aged 2-10 years in good health.

This clonotype was counted ten times or more. This chain joins TRBV27 and TRBJ2-5; the D gene is possibly TRBD2 (5 bases). The CDR3 runs to 13 residues. Germline CDR1 is MNHEY and CDR2 is SMNVEV (reference sequence). Trimming left V 6 bases short and J 1 base short, with 9 bases between. The chain's CDR3 is CASSPGFQETQYF. The CDR3 DNA is TGTGCCAGCAGCCCGGGATTCCAAGAGACCCAGTACTTC.

J is TRBJ2-3 and V is TRBV5-1, with 8 nucleotides matching TRBD2. CDR1 and CDR2 (germline): SGHRS, YFSETQ. The CDR3 loop spans 16 amino acids. The trim removed 4 bases at V and 5 bases at J, leaving 12 bases unmatched. As DNA, the CDR3 is TGCGCCAGCAGCCCAGAACGGGGGGGCCTAGGAGATACGCAGTATTTT. This translates into CASSPERGGLGDTQYF.

This clonotype has a handful of counts. V is TRBV29-1 and J is TRBJ1-2; D gene uncertain. Germline V gives CDR1 SQVTM, CDR2 ANQGSEA. Trimming removed 6 bases at V and 1 base at J, with 6 bases between. The CDR3 is 11 amino acids. CDR3 in DNA: TGCAGCGTCTACGATAACTATGGCTACACCTTC. Translation gives CSVYDNYGYTF.